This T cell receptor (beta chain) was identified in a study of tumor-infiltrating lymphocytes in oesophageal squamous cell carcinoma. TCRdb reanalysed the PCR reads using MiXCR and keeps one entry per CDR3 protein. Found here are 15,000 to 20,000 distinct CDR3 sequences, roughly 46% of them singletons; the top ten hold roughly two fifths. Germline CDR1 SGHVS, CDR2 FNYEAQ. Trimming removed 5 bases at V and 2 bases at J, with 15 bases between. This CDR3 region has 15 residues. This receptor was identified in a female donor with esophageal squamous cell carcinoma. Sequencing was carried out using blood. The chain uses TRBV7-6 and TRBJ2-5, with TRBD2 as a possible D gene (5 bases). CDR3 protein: CASSPQAGGQETQYF. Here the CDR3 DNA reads TGTGCCAGCAGCCCCCAGGCAGGAGGTCAAGAGACCCAGTACTTC.